This T cell receptor beta chain was captured in a study of identifying expanded T cells in peripheral blood. The study, taken as a whole, reports: Variance in clone template counts between two-week samples significantly increased with total template count across all healthy donors. Differentially abundant clones: roughly 1.3 between replicates, about 15 at around 2 weeks, around 19 at four.

Only in-frame clones appear in the TCRdb table, and some are missing; sequencing was by immunoSEQ multiplex PCR. The sample has over 80,000 clones; around 87% are singletons. Germline loops: CDR1 SGHAT, CDR2 FQNNGV. Trimming pared 7 bases from V and 2 bases from J, leaving 14 bases between. The CDR3 totals 14 residues. A remark on this clone: The antigen is undetermined.

No infections or other immune events were documented during collection. Sequenced: blood. The TCR originated in a person aged 18-70 years in good health. The chain is built from TRBV11-2 and TRBJ2-5, with TRBD2 as a possible D gene (6 bases). The CDR3, as DNA: TGTGCCAGCACTTCCTCCGGGGGTCAAGAGACCCAGTACTTC. It specifies CASTSSGGQETQYF.